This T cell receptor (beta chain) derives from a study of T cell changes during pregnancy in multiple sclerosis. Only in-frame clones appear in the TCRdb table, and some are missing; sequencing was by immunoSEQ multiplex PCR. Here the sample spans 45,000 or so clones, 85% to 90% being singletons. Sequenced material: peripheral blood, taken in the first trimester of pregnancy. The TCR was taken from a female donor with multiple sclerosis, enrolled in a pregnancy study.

The CDR3: CASSPSGQGSSYEQYF. CDR3 nucleotide sequence: TGTGCCAGCAGCCCCTCGGGACAGGGCAGCTCCTACGAGCAGTACTTC. J is TRBJ2-7 and V is TRBV7-8, with 9 bases that match TRBD1. Germline CDR1 and CDR2: SGHVS and FQNEAQ. The V and J ends lost 5 bases and 0 bases, in that order; junction bases with no gene match: 8. CDR3 length equals 16 residues.